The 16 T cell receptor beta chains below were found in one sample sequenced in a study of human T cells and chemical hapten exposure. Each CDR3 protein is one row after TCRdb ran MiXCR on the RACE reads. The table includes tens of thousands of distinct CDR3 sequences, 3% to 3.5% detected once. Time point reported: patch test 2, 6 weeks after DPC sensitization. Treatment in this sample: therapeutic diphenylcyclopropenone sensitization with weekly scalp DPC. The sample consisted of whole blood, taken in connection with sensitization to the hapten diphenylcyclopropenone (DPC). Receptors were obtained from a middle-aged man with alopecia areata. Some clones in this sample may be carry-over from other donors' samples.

DNA of the CDR3: TGTGCCAGCAGTGAATTCGGGTTAGCCTACGAGCAGTACTTC. Amino acids: CASSEFGLAYEQYF. V usage is TRBV25-1 and J usage is TRBJ2-7; no definite D call. The CDR3 runs to 14 residues. Trimming removed 1 base at V and 2 bases at J, with 9 bases between. The germline CDR1 and CDR2 sequences are MGHDK and SYGVNS.

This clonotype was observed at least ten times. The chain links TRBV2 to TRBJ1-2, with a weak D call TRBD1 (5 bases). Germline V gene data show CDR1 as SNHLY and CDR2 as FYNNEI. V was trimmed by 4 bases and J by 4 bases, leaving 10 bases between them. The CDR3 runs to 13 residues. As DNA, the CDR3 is TGTGCCAGCAGTGGACAGTTCAGCTATGGCTACACCTTC. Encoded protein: CASSGQFSYGYTF.

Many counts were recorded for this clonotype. The CDR3 loop is CASSLGDGRAADTQYF. DNA of the CDR3: TGTGCCAGCAGCTTAGGGGACGGCAGAGCCGCAGATACGCAGTATTTT. The chain joins TRBV7-9 to TRBJ2-3, with D perhaps given as TRBD1 or TRBD2 (5 bases each). The CDR3 covers 16 residues. Germline V gene sequence: CDR1 SEHNR, CDR2 FQNEAQ (reference sequence). Deletions cut 1 base from V and 4 bases from J, with 15 bases between.

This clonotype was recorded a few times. The CDR3 sequence: CASRETSYQPQHF. CDR3 in DNA: TGCGCCAGCAGGGAAACGAGCTATCAGCCCCAGCATTTT. This chain uses TRBV10-2 with TRBJ1-5; D remains unclear. The CDR3 loop spans 13 amino acids. Trimming cost V 6 bases and J 5 bases, with 11 bases left between them. Germline V CDR1 and CDR2: WSHSY, SAAADI.

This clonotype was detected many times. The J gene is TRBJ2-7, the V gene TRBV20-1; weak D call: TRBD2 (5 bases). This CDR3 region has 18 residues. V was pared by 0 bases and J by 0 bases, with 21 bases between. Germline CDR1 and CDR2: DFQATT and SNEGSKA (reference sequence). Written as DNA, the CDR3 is TGCAGTGCTAGAGATACGACGATCTCGCGGGTGAGCTCCTACGAGCAGTACTTC. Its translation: CSARDTTISRVSSYEQYF.

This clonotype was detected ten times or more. Written as DNA, the CDR3 is TGTGCCAGCAGTCCTCGCTTTAGCTCCTACGAGCAGTACTTC. Translating it yields CASSPRFSSYEQYF. The chain employs TRBV12-3 or TRBV12-4 and TRBJ2-7; no clear D. CDR3 length: 14 amino acids. V gave up 5 bases and J gave up 0 bases, with 11 bases separating them.

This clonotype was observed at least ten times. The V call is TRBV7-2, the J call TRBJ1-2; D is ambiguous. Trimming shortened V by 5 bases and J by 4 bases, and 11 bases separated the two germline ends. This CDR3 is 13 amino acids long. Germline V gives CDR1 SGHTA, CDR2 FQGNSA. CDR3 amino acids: CASSPVSGYGYTF. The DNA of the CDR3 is TGTGCCAGCAGCCCGGTGAGCGGCTATGGCTACACCTTC.

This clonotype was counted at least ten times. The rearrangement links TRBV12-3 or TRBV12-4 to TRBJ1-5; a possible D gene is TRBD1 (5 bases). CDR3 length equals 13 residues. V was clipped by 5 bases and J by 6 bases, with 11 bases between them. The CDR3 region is CASSKGERQPQHF. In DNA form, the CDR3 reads TGTGCCAGCAGTAAAGGGGAACGTCAGCCCCAGCATTTT.

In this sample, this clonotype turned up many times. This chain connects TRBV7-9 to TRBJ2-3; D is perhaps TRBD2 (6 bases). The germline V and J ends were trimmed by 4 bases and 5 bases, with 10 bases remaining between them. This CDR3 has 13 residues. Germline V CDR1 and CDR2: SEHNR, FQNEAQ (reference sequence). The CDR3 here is CASSSWGEDTQYF. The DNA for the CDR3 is TGTGCCAGCAGCTCATGGGGGGAAGATACGCAGTATTTT. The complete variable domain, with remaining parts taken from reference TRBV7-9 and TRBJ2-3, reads DTGVSQNPRHKITKRGQNVTFRCDPISEHNRLYWYRQTLGQGPEFLTYFQNEAQLEKSRLLSDRFSAERPKGSFSTLEIQRTEQGDSAMYLCASSSWGEDTQYFGPGTRLTVL.

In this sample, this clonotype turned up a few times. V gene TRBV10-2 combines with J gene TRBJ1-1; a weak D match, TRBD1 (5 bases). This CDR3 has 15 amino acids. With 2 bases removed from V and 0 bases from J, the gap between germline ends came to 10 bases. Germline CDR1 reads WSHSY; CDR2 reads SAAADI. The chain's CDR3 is CASSEGGRVNTEAFF. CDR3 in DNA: TGCGCCAGCAGTGAGGGCGGCAGGGTGAACACTGAAGCTTTCTTT.

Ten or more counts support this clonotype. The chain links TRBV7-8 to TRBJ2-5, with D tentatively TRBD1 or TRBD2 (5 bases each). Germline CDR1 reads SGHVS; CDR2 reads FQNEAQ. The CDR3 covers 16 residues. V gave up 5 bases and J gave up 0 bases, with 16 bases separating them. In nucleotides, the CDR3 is TGTGCCAGCAGCAGGGACGGAAGAAACTACCAAGAGACCCAGTACTTC. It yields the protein CASSRDGRNYQETQYF. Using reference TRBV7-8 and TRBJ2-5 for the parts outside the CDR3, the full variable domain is GAGVSQSPRYKVAKRGQDVALRCDPISGHVSLFWYQQALGQGPEFLTYFQNEAQLDKSGLPSDRFFAERPEGSVSTLKIQRTQQEDSAVYLCASSRDGRNYQETQYFGPGTRLLVL.

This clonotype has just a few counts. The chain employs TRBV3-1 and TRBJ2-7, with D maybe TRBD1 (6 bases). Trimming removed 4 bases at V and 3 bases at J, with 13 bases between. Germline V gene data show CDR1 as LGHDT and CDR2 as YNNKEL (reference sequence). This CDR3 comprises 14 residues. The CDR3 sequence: CASSPYREIYEQYF. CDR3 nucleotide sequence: TGTGCCAGCAGCCCATACAGGGAAATCTACGAGCAGTACTTC.

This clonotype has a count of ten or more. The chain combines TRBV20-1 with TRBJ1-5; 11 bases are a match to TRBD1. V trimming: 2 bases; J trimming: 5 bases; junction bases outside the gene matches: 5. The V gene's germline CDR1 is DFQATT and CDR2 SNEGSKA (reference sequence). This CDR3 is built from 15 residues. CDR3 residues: CSARRRDRGDQPQHF. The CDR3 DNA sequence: TGCAGTGCTAGACGCCGGGACAGGGGGGATCAGCCCCAGCATTTT.

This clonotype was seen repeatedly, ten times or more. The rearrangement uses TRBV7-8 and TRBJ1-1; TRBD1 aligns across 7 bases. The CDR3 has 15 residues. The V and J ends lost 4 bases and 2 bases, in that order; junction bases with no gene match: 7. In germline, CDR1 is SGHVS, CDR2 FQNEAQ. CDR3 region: CASSSKGQLNTEAFF. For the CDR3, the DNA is TGTGCCAGCAGCTCAAAGGGACAGCTAAACACTGAAGCTTTCTTT.

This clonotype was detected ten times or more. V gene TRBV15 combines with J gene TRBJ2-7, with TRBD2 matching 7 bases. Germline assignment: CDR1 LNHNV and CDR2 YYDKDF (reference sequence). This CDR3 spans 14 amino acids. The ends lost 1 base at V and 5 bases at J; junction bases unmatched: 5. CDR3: CATSRGLAPNEQYF. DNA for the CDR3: TGTGCCACCAGCAGAGGACTAGCACCGAACGAGCAGTACTTC.

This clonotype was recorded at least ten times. CDR3 coding DNA: TGTGCCAGCAGGAAAGGGGGCGCCCCCAATCAGCCCCAGCATTTT. Translation: CASRKGGAPNQPQHF. This rearrangement joins TRBV12-3 or TRBV12-4 to TRBJ1-5; TRBD1 matches 7 bases. The V segment lost 6 bases and the J segment 3 bases; nucleotides outside the gene matches: 8. CDR3 length equals 15 residues.